This is a list of T cell receptor beta chains from one sample in a study of glioma-infiltrating T cells. TCRdb reanalysed the multiplex PCR reads using MiXCR and keeps one entry per CDR3 protein. The sample gives fewer than 110,000 distinct CDR3 sequences, about 30% of which show up once; 44% is in the top ten. Sequenced material: glioma tissue, nonneoplastic brain tissue, or PBMCs (not recorded which). These TCRs come from a human donor with low-grade glioma or glioblastoma, undergoing nonglioma brain surgery, or in good health (not recorded which). Each CDR3 is given with its conserved first and last residue. D genes are given only for firm matches. Size values are once, few and many counts, or a class for expanded clones, and some rows have none.

abundance	v_gene	j_gene	d_gene	CDR3aa	CDR3nt
many	TRBV4-2	TRBJ2-7	TRBD1	CASSPTGTGGGYEQYF	TGTGCCAGCAGCCCTACCGGGACAGGGGGAGGATACGAGCAGTACTTC
many	TRBV6-1	TRBJ1-1	NA	CASSPHIMNTEAFF	TGTGCCAGCAGCCCACACATCATGAACACTGAAGCTTTCTTT
many	TRBV12-3/TRBV12-4	TRBJ2-3	NA	CAVGRSTDTQYF	TGTGCGGTGGGTCGGAGCACAGATACGCAGTATTTT
many	TRBV18	TRBJ1-1	NA	CASSPGFPFEAFF	TGTGCCAGCTCACCGGGATTTCCCTTTGAAGCTTTCTTT
many	TRBV7-2	TRBJ1-5	TRBD1	CASSLALRGQASNQPQHF	TGTGCCAGCAGCTTAGCGCTCCGGGGACAGGCTTCCAATCAGCCCCAGCATTTT
many	TRBV6-1	TRBJ1-2	TRBD1	CAIKDRSDYGYTF	TGTGCCATCAAGGACAGGAGTGACTATGGCTACACCTTC
NA	TRBV12-3/TRBV12-4	TRBJ2-7	NA	CAGSLTGVYEQYF	TGTGCCGGCAGTCTTACCGGGGTCTACGAGCAGTACTTC
few	TRBV28	TRBJ2-7	TRBD1	CASSPATGTGHEQYF	TGTGCCAGCAGCCCAGCCACCGGGACAGGTCACGAGCAGTACTTC
few	TRBV7-8	TRBJ2-2	NA	CASSFLPWGNTGELFF	TGTGCCAGCAGCTTTTTACCCTGGGGGAACACCGGGGAGCTGTTTTTT
many	TRBV7-9	TRBJ1-5	TRBD1	CASSLIRSTGAISNQPQHF	TGTGCCAGCAGCTTAATTCGTTCGACAGGGGCTATAAGCAATCAGCCCCAGCATTTT
few	TRBV5-1	TRBJ2-1	TRBD1	CASSVGQTYNEQFF	TGCGCCAGCAGCGTGGGACAGACCTACAATGAGCAGTTCTTC
many	TRBV18	TRBJ2-1	NA	CASSPRTPPYNEQFF	TGTGCCAGCTCACCGCGGACGCCTCCCTACAATGAGCAGTTCTTC
many	TRBV4-2	TRBJ1-5	NA	CASSHQGSNQPQHF	TGTGCCAGCAGCCACCAGGGGAGCAATCAGCCCCAGCATTTT
many	TRBV11-2	TRBJ2-6	NA	CASSLMRSGANVLTF	TGTGCCAGCAGCTTAATGCGTTCTGGGGCCAACGTCCTGACTTTC
NA	TRBV20-1	TRBJ1-2	NA	CSANGGANYGCTF	TGCAGTGCTAATGGGGGGGCTAACTATGGCTGCACCTTC
many	TRBV19	TRBJ2-3	NA	CASSRQVSDTQYF	TGTGCCAGTAGTAGACAGGTCTCGGATACGCAGTATTTT
NA	TRBV6-1	TRBJ2-7	TRBD2	CASSRRGGPSEQYF	TGTGCCAGCAGTAGGCGGGGGGGCCCGTCCGAGCAGTACTTC
many	TRBV7-6	TRBJ2-1	TRBD2	CASSHVAGSSYNEQFF	TGTGCCAGCAGCCATGTAGCGGGGAGCTCCTACAATGAGCAGTTCTTC
many	TRBV27	TRBJ2-6	NA	CASSFSGFLSGANVLTF	TGTGCCAGCAGTTTTTCGGGGTTCCTGTCTGGGGCCAACGTCCTGACTTTC
NA	TRBV12-5	TRBJ1-1	NA	CASGLVRANTEAFF	TGTGCTAGTGGTTTGGTACGGGCGAACACTGAAGCTTTCTTT
NA	TRBV30	TRBJ1-1	NA	CAWQGEATEAFF	TGTGCCTGGCAGGGTGAGGCCACTGAAGCTTTCTTT
many	TRBV12-3/TRBV12-4	TRBJ1-1	NA	CASSYQTTNTEAFF	TGTGCCAGCAGTTATCAGACAACGAACACTGAAGCTTTCTTT
many	TRBV7-2	TRBJ1-4	NA	CASSTSGRTNEKLFF	TGTGCCAGCAGCACGTCAGGGCGAACTAATGAAAAACTGTTTTTT
NA	TRBV12-3/TRBV12-4	TRBJ2-3	TRBD1	CAGTGQGAFTDTQYF	TGTGCCGGCACCGGACAGGGGGCCTTCACAGATACGCAGTATTTT
NA	TRBV3-1	TRBJ2-2	NA	CASSQGNPETGELFF	TGTGCCAGCAGCCAAGGCAATCCCGAGACCGGGGAGCTGTTTTTT
NA	TRBV7-8	TRBJ1-6	NA	CASSPWTRENSPPHF	TGTGCCAGCAGCCCTTGGACCAGGGAGAATTCACCCCCCCACTTT
few	TRBV7-6	TRBJ2-5	TRBD2	CASSLAGLAGDGLGQETQYF	TGTGCCAGCAGCTTAGCAGGGCTAGCGGGGGATGGGCTGGGGCAAGAGACCCAGTACTTC
few	TRBV19	TRBJ1-2	NA	CASSIQVRDAQRGGYTF	TGTGCCAGTAGTATCCAGGTGCGGGACGCTCAGAGGGGCGGCTACACCTTC
few	TRBV3-1	TRBJ2-5	NA	CASSQDGGATQYF	TGTGCCAGCAGCCAAGACGGCGGGGCCACCCAGTACTTC
many	TRBV27	TRBJ2-2	NA	CASKVFTGELFF	TGTGCCAGCAAGGTCTTCACCGGGGAGCTGTTTTTT
NA	TRBV7-8	TRBJ2-7	TRBD2	CASTPERGATYEQYF	TGTGCCAGCACACCGGAGCGGGGGGCCACCTACGAGCAGTACTTC
many	TRBV4-2	TRBJ2-7	TRBD1	CASSQPGQGLYEQYF	TGTGCCAGCAGCCAGCCGGGACAGGGACTCTACGAGCAGTACTTC
few	TRBV12-3/TRBV12-4	TRBJ1-1	NA	CASSFWRNTEAFF	TGTGCCAGCAGTTTCTGGAGGAACACTGAAGCTTTCTTT
few	TRBV28	TRBJ1-3	NA	CASVSSGSGNTIYF	TGTGCCTCCGTCAGTAGTGGCTCTGGAAACACCATATATTTT
NA	TRBV3-1	TRBJ2-5	NA	CASSQHPGQQETQYF	TGTGCCAGCAGCCAACACCCAGGACAGCAAGAGACCCAGTACTTC
many	TRBV20-1	TRBJ2-5	TRBD1	CSAAFQTGGRETQYF	TGCAGTGCAGCATTTCAAACAGGGGGGAGAGAGACCCAGTACTTC
many	TRBV27	TRBJ2-3	NA	CASSLLQMRDTQYF	TGTGCCAGCAGTTTGTTACAGATGAGAGATACGCAGTATTTT
few	TRBV29-1	TRBJ2-1	NA	CSVARPSSYNEQFF	TGCAGCGTTGCCAGACCCAGCTCCTACAATGAGCAGTTCTTC
NA	TRBV9	TRBJ2-1	NA	CASSVGTSWVQFF	TGTGCCAGCAGCGTAGGTACTAGCTGGGTGCAGTTCTTC
NA	TRBV5-4	TRBJ2-5	TRBD2	CASSQALERGAQYF	TGTGCCAGCAGTCAAGCCCTCGAGCGGGGGGCCCAGTACTTC
medium-sized	TRBV7-2	TRBJ2-2	TRBD2	CASSPSGRGGIGELFF	TGTGCCAGCAGCCCCTCCGGGCGGGGGGGCATCGGGGAGCTGTTTTTT
many	TRBV2	TRBJ2-1	TRBD1	CASPGTGVFHEQFF	TGTGCCAGCCCCGGGACAGGGGTATTCCATGAGCAGTTCTTC
many	TRBV20-1	TRBJ1-5	NA	CSARAVLSNQPQHF	TGCAGTGCTAGAGCTGTACTGAGCAATCAGCCCCAGCATTTT
NA	TRBV19	TRBJ2-7	TRBD2	CASSIDGTSGGLYEQHF	TGTGCCAGTAGTATAGATGGGACTAGCGGGGGATTATACGAGCAGCACTTC
many	TRBV12-3/TRBV12-4	TRBJ2-7	NA	CASSSLELEQYF	TGTGCCAGCAGTTCGTTGGAGCTTGAGCAGTACTTC
few	TRBV19	TRBJ1-2	NA	CASSIKEGGDYGYTF	TGTGCCAGTAGTATAAAAGAGGGTGGCGACTATGGCTACACCTTC